One sample yielded the 18 T cell receptor beta chains listed below, sequenced in a study of type 1 regulatory T cells. TCRdb processed the reads anew with MiXCR; each CDR3 protein has one entry. The sample includes about 68,000 distinct CDR3 sequences, 55% to 80% of them seen just once. Their antigens remain unidentified. The sequenced material came from cultured T cells, either the whole culture or a sorted T cell fraction (not recorded which). Subset specified: Tr1-enriched cell product generated in vitro against host alloantigens. These receptor sequences come from a human donor in good health.

There are a few counts of this clonotype. The chain carries TRBV24-1 and TRBJ2-5, with 8 nucleotides matching TRBD2. With V trimmed by 1 base and J by 0 bases, 3 bases remained unmatched. The CDR3 contains 16 residues. Germline assignment: CDR1 KGHDR and CDR2 SFDVKD. This CDR3 is CATSDFSGSNQETQYF. In DNA, the CDR3 is TGTGCCACCAGTGATTTCAGCGGGAGTAACCAAGAGACCCAGTACTTC.

The rearrangement links TRBV27 to TRBJ1-6, with a weak D call TRBD1 (6 bases). Trimming removed 3 bases from V and 7 bases from J, with 16 bases in between. The CDR3 contains 16 residues. Germline lookup yields CDR1 MNHEY and CDR2 SMNVEV (reference sequence). The CDR3 protein is CASSLGAVMGNSPLHF. The CDR3 nucleotides read TGTGCCAGCAGTTTGGGGGCCGTCATGGGGAATTCACCCCTCCACTTT.

The chain joins TRBV9 to TRBJ2-1, with D maybe TRBD2 (6 bases). The CDR3 consists of 16 residues. Trimming shortened V by 0 bases and J by 4 bases, and 14 bases separated the two germline ends. The germline V gene encodes CDR1 SGDLS and CDR2 YYNGEE. The CDR3 DNA follows: TGTGCCAGCAGCGTAGATGCGACTAGGGGTTACAATGAGCAGTTCTTC. This encodes CASSVDATRGYNEQFF.

The rearrangement joins TRBV4-1 to TRBJ2-7; TRBD1 aligns across 7 bases. With 3 bases clipped from V and 3 bases from J, the junction kept 11 bases outside the gene matches. Germline-derived CDR1 and CDR2 are MGHRA and YSYEKL. The CDR3 length is 16 residues. DNA for the CDR3: TGCGCCAGCAGCCAGCTCGCCGGGACAGCCTACTACGAGCAGTACTTC. Amino acid sequence: CASSQLAGTAYYEQYF.

The J gene is TRBJ1-1, the V gene TRBV12-3 or TRBV12-4; a possible D gene is TRBD1 (6 bases). The V and J ends lost 3 bases and 0 bases respectively, with 11 bases between them. The CDR3 covers 15 residues. The DNA of the CDR3 is TGTGCCAGCAGTTTCTCAGGGGTATTGAACACTGAAGCTTTCTTT. This encodes CASSFSGVLNTEAFF.

This clonotype was recorded once. The chain is built from TRBV18 and TRBJ2-1, with 10 bases identical to TRBD2. This CDR3 comprises 15 residues. The germline V gene encodes CDR1 KGHSH and CDR2 LQKENI. V lost 3 bases to trimming and J lost 5 bases; unmatched junction nucleotides: 4. CDR3 nucleotides: TGTGCCAGCTCACCTGGGACTAGCGCAGACAATGAGCAGTTCTTC. Translated: CASSPGTSADNEQFF. Full variable domain (rest looked up from reference TRBV18 and TRBJ2-1): NAGVMQNPRHLVRRRGQEARLRCSPMKGHSHVYWYRQLPEEGLKFMVYLQKENIIDESGMPKERFSAEFPKEGPSILRIQQVVRGDSAAYFCASSPGTSADNEQFFGPGTRLTVL.

This sequence joins TRBV12-3 or TRBV12-4 and TRBJ2-3; 10 positions match TRBD2. V trimming: 5 bases; J trimming: 2 bases; junction bases outside the gene matches: 4. This CDR3 has 15 amino acids. CDR3 in DNA: TGTGCCAGCAGTCGGACTAGCGGAATCACAGATACGCAGTATTTT. It specifies CASSRTSGITDTQYF.

This chain's CDR3 is CSAARDRTLYGYTF. CDR3 DNA sequence: TGCAGTGCCGCCCGCGACAGGACACTCTATGGCTACACCTTC. The chain uses TRBV20-1 and TRBJ1-2; D is possibly TRBD1 (6 bases). Germline V gives CDR1 DFQATT, CDR2 SNEGSKA (reference sequence). V shed 6 bases and J shed 4 bases, with 18 bases lying between them. This CDR3 has 14 amino acids.

The chain carries TRBV4-1 and TRBJ2-3, with D perhaps matching TRBD1 or TRBD2 (5 bases each). CDR3 length equals 13 residues. The germline V gene has CDR1 MGHRA and CDR2 YSYEKL. V shed 3 bases and J shed 6 bases, with 10 bases lying between them. For the CDR3, the DNA is TGCGCCAGCAGCCACCCAGGGACGGATACGCAGTATTTT. It encodes CASSHPGTDTQYF.

This chain connects TRBV15 to TRBJ2-2; the D gene is possibly TRBD1 (6 bases). This CDR3 has 16 amino acids. Trimming pared 2 bases from V and 3 bases from J, leaving 13 bases between. Germline values: CDR1 LNHNV, CDR2 YYDKDF (reference sequence). The CDR3 nucleotides are TGTGCCACCAGCAGAACGCCAGGGGAAGACACCGGGGAGCTGTTTTTT. Its protein product is CATSRTPGEDTGELFF.

V is TRBV19 and J is TRBJ2-4, with TRBD2 matching over 9 bases. The CDR3 has 16 amino acids. Germline V lookup: CDR1 LNHDA, CDR2 SQIVND (reference sequence). J lost 3 bases, V lost 7 bases, and 10 bases had no gene match. CDR3 coding DNA: TGTGCCAGTACTGAGCGGGAGGCGTTCGGCAAAAACATTCAGTACTTC. Encoded protein: CASTEREAFGKNIQYF.

The gene calls are TRBV6-2 or TRBV6-3 and TRBJ1-5; D uncertain. The germline CDR1 and CDR2 sequences are MNHEY and SVGEGT. The germline V and J ends were trimmed by 6 bases and 0 bases, with 18 bases remaining between them. This CDR3 is 17 amino acids long. The CDR3 nucleotides read TGTGCCAGCAGCCCCAATCCGGGAAGAGATAGCAATCAGCCCCAGCATTTT. It encodes CASSPNPGRDSNQPQHF.

This clonotype was recorded a few times. The chain couples TRBV30 to TRBJ1-1; no reliable D call. Germline CDR1 reads GTSNPN; CDR2 reads SVGIG (reference sequence). V lost 6 bases and J 0 bases, leaving 11 bases between the germline ends. This CDR3 has 13 residues. The CDR3 DNA reads TGTGCCTGCCCCGGGAATATGAACACTGAAGCTTTCTTT. It specifies CACPGNMNTEAFF.

V usage is TRBV20-1 and J usage is TRBJ1-2; D is undetermined. CDR1 is DFQATT and CDR2 is SNEGSKA in the germline V gene (reference sequence). This CDR3 region has 13 residues. V was cut by 6 bases and J by 4 bases, with 15 bases left in between. CDR3 sequence reads: CSAGSGRGYGYTF. CDR3 bases: TGCAGTGCCGGATCTGGTCGTGGCTATGGCTACACCTTC.

This chain uses TRBV5-1 with TRBJ2-3; 9 nucleotides align to TRBD2. Germline values: CDR1 SGHRS, CDR2 YFSETQ. V was clipped by 1 base and J by 3 bases; unmatched bases: 6. The CDR3 runs 16 residues. The DNA of the CDR3 is TGCGCCAGCAGCTTGAATCTAGCGGGGACGACAGATACGCAGTATTTT. Protein sequence: CASSLNLAGTTDTQYF.

This clonotype appeared a single time. Sequence at one end of the junction differs from germline and may be a read error. The chain has TRBV6-6 and TRBJ2-1, with D uncertain. The CDR3 runs to 16 residues. The germline V gene has CDR1 MNHNY and CDR2 SVGAGI (reference sequence). CDR3 DNA: TGTGCCAGCACCTACGATATCCCGGTCGCCTACAATAAGCAGTTCTTC. It codes for CASTYDIPVAYNKQFF.

V gene TRBV6-2 or TRBV6-3 combines with J gene TRBJ2-3, with 11 bases aligning to TRBD2. CDR1 MNHEY and CDR2 SVGEGT come from the germline V gene. CDR3 size: 16 residues. V lost 2 bases and J lost 2; bases outside the gene matches: 3. This CDR3 is CASSYPGLAATDTQYF. CDR3 nucleotide sequence: TGTGCCAGCAGTTACCCGGGACTAGCGGCCACAGATACGCAGTATTTT.

The rearrangement joins TRBV29-1 to TRBJ2-1, with TRBD2 matching over 10 bases. The trim removed 5 bases at V and 5 bases at J, leaving 6 bases unmatched. Germline lookup yields CDR1 SQVTM and CDR2 ANQGSEA. The CDR3 runs to 14 residues. The CDR3 loop is CSVSTSGSNNEQFF. CDR3 in DNA: TGCAGCGTTTCGACTAGCGGGTCCAACAATGAGCAGTTCTTC.